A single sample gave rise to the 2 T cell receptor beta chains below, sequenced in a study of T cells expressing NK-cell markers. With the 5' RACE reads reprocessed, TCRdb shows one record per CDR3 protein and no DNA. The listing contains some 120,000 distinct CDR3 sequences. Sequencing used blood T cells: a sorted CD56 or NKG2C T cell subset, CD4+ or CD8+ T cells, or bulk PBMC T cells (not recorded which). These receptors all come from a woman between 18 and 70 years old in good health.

CDR3 sequence reads: CASSVGSAAYEQYF. This chain connects TRBV9 to TRBJ2-7. Germline CDR1 is SGDLS and CDR2 is YYNGEE. The CDR3 totals 14 residues.

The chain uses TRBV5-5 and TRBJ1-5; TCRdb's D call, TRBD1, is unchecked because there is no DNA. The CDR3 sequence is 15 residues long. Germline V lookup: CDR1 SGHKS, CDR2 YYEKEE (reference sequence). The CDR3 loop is CASSFTGAKNQPQHF.